The sequence of this TCR beta chain was determined in a study of T-cell reconstitution after alpha-beta-depleted transplantation in children. Germline V gene sequence: CDR1 DFQATT, CDR2 SNEGSKA (reference sequence). This CDR3 region has 14 residues. Germline trimming cut 2 bases from V and 5 bases from J; bases unmatched to any gene: 5. A TCRbeta library incorporating unique molecular identifiers was prepared. MiXCR, run by TCRdb on the PCR reads, gives a single entry per CDR3 protein. Among about 340,000 distinct CDR3 sequences listed, 10% were seen once. The source was PBMCs from the stem cell graft donor, collected from the stem cell graft. This clonotype originated in a human donor who donated a stem cell graft to a child with acute lymphoblastic leukemia. The chain joins TRBV20-1 to TRBJ2-1; 8 bases align to TRBD2. Here the CDR3 reads CSARSPAGDNEQFF. Here the CDR3 DNA reads TGCAGTGCTAGATCCCCAGCGGGGGACAATGAGCAGTTCTTC.